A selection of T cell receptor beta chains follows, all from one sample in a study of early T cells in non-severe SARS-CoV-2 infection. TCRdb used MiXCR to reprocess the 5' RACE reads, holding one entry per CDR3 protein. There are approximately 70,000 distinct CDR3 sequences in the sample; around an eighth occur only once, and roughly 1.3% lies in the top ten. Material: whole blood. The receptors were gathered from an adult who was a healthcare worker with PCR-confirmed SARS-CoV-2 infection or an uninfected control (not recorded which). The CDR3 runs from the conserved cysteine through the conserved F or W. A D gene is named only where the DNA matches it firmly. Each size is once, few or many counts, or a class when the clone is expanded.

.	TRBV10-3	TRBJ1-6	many	CAISADRNSPLHF	TGTGCCATCAGTGCGGATCGTAATTCACCCCTCCACTTT
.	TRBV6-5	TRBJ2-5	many	CASRAKETQYF	TGTGCCAGCAGAGCAAAAGAGACCCAGTACTTC
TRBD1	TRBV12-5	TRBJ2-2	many	CASGPNGTETGELFF	TGTGCTAGTGGCCCTAACGGGACAGAGACCGGGGAGCTGTTTTTT
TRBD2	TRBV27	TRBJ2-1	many	CASSSLAGGGGEQFF	TGTGCCAGCAGTTCTTTAGCGGGGGGAGGAGGGGAGCAGTTCTTC
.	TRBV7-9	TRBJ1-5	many	CASSLVGESDQPQHF	TGTGCCAGCAGCCTAGTAGGGGAATCTGATCAGCCCCAGCATTTT
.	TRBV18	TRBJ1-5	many	CASSYSNQPQHF	TGTGCCAGCTCGTATAGCAATCAGCCCCAGCATTTT
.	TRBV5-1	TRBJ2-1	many	CASSRTSTPSSYNEQFF	TGCGCCAGCAGCCGTACTAGCACTCCCTCCTCCTACAATGAGCAGTTCTTC
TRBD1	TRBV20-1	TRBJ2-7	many	CSAVDRDRYEQYF	TGCAGTGCTGTCGACCGGGACAGATACGAGCAGTACTTC
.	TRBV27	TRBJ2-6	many	CASSLRTRLASGANVLTF	TGTGCCAGCAGTTTACGGACGAGATTAGCCTCTGGGGCCAACGTCCTGACTTTC
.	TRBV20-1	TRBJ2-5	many	CSASRTGTETQYF	TGCAGTGCTTCGCGTACAGGGACGGAGACCCAGTACTTC
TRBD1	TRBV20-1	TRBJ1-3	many	CSARRDRGNTIYF	TGCAGTGCTAGACGGGACAGGGGAAACACCATATATTTT
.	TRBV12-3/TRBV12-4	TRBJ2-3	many	CASSPRVGGSTDTQYF	TGTGCCAGCAGTCCTCGAGTCGGCGGGAGCACAGATACGCAGTATTTT
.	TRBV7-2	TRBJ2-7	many	CASSLTWDRLLNEQYF	TGTGCCAGCAGCTTAACATGGGATCGATTGCTTAACGAGCAGTACTTC